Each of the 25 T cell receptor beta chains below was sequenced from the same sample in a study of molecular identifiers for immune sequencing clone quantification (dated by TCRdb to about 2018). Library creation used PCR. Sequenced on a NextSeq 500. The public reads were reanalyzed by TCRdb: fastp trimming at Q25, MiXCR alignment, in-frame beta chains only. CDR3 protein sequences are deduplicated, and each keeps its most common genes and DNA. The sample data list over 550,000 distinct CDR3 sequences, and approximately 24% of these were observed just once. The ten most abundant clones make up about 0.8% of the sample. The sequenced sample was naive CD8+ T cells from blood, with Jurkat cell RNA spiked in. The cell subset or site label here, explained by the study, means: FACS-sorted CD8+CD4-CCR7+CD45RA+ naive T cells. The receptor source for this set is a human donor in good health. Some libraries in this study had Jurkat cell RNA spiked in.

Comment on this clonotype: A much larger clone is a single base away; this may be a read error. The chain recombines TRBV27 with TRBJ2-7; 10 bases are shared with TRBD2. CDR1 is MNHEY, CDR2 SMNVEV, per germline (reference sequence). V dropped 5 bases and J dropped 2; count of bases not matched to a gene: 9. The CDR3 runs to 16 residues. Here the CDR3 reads CASSPGLAEAAYEQYF. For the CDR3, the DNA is TGTGCCAGCAGTCCCGGACTAGCGGAAGCCGCCTACGAGCAGTACTTC.

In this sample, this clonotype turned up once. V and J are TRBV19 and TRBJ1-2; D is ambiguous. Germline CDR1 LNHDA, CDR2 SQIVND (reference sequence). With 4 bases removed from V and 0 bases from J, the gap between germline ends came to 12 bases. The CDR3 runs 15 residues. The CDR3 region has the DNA TGTGCCAGTAGTACATACGGGATTCCTAACTATGGCTACACCTTC. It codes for CASSTYGIPNYGYTF. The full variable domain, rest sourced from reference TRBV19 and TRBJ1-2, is DGGITQSPKYLFRKEGQNVTLSCEQNLNHDAMYWYRQDPGQGLRLIYYSQIVNDFQKGDIAEGYSVSREKKESFPLTVTSAQKNPTAFYLCASSTYGIPNYGYTFGSGTRLTVV.

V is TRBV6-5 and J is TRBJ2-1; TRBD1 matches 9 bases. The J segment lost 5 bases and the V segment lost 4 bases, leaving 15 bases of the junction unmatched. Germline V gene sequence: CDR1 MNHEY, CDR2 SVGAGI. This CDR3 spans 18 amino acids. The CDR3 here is CASSSYPPGQGRHNEQFF. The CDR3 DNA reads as TGTGCCAGCAGTTCTTACCCACCGGGACAGGGTCGACACAATGAGCAGTTCTTC.

The CDR3 loop reads CASSLVRERGTDTQYF. CDR3 in DNA: TGCGCCAGCAGCCTGGTGAGGGAGCGGGGCACAGATACGCAGTATTTT. This chain joins TRBV4-1 and TRBJ2-3; perhaps TRBD2 as D (6 bases). The length of the CDR3 is 16 residues. Germline V gene sequence: CDR1 MGHRA, CDR2 YSYEKL. Trimming removed 4 bases from V and 1 base from J, with 15 bases in between.

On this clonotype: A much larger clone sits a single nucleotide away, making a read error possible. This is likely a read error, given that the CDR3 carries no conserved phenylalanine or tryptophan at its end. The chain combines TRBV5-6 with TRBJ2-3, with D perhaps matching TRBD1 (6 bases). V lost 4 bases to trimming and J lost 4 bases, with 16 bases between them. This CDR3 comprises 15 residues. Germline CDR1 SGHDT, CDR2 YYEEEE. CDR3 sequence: CASSPVQWGPDTQYL. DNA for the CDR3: TGTGCCAGCAGCCCGGTGCAGTGGGGGCCAGATACGCAGTATTTG.

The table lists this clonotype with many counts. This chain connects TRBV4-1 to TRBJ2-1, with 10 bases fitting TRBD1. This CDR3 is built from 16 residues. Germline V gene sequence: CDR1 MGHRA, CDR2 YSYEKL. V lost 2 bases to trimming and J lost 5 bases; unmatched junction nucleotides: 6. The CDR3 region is CASSQLGQGSNNEQFF. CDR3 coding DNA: TGCGCCAGCAGCCAACTGGGACAGGGGTCCAACAATGAGCAGTTCTTC.

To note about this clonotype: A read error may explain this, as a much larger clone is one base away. CDR3 sequence (DNA): TGCGCCAGCAGCACAACAGGGAGCGGCAATCAGACCCAGCATTTT. Protein product: CASSTTGSGNQTQHF. This chain joins TRBV4-1 and TRBJ1-5; the D gene is possibly TRBD1 (6 bases). CDR3 size: 15 residues. In germline, CDR1 is MGHRA, CDR2 YSYEKL.

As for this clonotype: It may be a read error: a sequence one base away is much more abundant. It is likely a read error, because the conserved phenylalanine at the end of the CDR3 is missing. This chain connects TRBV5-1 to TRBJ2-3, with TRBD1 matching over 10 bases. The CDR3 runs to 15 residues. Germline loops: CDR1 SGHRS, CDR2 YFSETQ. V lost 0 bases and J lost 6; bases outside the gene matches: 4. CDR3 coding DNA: TGCGCCAGCAGCTTGGGACAGGGGGCGTTGGATACGCAGTATTCT. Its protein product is CASSLGQGALDTQYS.

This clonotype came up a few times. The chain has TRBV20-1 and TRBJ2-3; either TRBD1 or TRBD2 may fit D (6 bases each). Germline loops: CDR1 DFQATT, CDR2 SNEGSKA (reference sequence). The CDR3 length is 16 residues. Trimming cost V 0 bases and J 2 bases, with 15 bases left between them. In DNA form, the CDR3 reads TGCAGTGCTAGAGATCTCTACAGGGACTTCACAGATACGCAGTATTTT. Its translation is CSARDLYRDFTDTQYF.

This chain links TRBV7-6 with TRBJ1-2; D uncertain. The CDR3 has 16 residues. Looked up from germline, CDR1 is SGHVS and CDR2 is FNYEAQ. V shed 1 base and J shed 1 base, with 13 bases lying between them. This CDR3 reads CASSLGPLNSNYGYTF. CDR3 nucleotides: TGTGCCAGCAGCTTAGGGCCCCTCAATAGTAACTATGGCTACACCTTC.

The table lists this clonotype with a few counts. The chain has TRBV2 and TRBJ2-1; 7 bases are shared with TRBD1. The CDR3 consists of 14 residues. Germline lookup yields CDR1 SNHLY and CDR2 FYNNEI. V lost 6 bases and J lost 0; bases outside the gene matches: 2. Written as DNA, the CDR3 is TGTGCCAGCAGCGCAGGGGGCTCCTACAATGAGCAGTTCTTC. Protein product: CASSAGGSYNEQFF.

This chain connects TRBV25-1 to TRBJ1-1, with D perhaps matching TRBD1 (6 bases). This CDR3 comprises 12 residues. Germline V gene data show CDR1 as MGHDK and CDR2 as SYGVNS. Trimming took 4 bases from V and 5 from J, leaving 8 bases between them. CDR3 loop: CASSVGQTEAFF. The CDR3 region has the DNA TGTGCCAGCAGTGTAGGACAGACTGAAGCTTTCTTT.

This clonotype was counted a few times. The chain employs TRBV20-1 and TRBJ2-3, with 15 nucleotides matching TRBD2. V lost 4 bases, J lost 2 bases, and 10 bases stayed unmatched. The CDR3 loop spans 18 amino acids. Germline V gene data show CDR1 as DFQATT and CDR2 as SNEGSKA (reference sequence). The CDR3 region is CSATGLAGGRGDTDTQYF. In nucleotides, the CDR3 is TGCAGTGCTACTGGACTAGCGGGGGGGCGGGGGGACACAGATACGCAGTATTTT.

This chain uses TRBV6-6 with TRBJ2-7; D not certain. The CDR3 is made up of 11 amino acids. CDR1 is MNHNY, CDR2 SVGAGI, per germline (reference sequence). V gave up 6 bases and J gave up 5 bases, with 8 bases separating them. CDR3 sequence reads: CASRTTHEQYF. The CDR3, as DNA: TGTGCCAGCAGAACGACGCACGAGCAGTACTTC.

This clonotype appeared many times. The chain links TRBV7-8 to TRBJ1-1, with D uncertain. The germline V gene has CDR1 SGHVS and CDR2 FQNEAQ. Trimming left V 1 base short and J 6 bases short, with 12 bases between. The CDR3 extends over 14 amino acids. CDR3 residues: CASSLVVVDAEAFF. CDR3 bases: TGTGCCAGCAGCTTAGTTGTGGTGGATGCTGAAGCTTTCTTT. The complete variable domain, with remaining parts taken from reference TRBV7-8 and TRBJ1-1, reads GAGVSQSPRYKVAKRGQDVALRCDPISGHVSLFWYQQALGQGPEFLTYFQNEAQLDKSGLPSDRFFAERPEGSVSTLKIQRTQQEDSAVYLCASSLVVVDAEAFFGQGTRLTVV.

The CDR3 protein is CASSPSDGAVEQYF. Written as DNA, the CDR3 is TGTGCCAGCAGCCCATCAGACGGGGCCGTCGAGCAGTACTTC. This chain connects TRBV9 to TRBJ2-7, with D possibly being TRBD1 or TRBD2 (5 bases each). The ends were cut back, 4 bases at V and 6 bases at J, with 17 bases in the middle. Germline assignment: CDR1 SGDLS and CDR2 YYNGEE. The CDR3 spans 14 residues. Looking up the rest from reference TRBV9 and TRBJ2-7 gives the full variable domain: DSGVTQTPKHLITATGQRVTLRCSPRSGDLSVYWYQQSLDQGLQFLIQYYNGEERAKGNILERFSAQQFPDLHSELNLSSLELGDSALYFCASSPSDGAVEQYFGPGTRLTVT.

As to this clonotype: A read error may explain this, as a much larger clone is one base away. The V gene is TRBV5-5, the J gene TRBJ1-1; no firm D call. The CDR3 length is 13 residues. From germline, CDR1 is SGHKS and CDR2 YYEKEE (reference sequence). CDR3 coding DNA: TGTGCCAGCAGCTTCGGGGTAAAAACTGAAGGTTTCTTT. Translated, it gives CASSFGVKTEGFF.

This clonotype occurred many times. Here the CDR3 reads CASSPDLAYEQYF. The CDR3 nucleotides are TGTGCCAGCAGTCCGGACTTGGCCTACGAGCAGTACTTC. This chain joins TRBV6-2 or TRBV6-3 and TRBJ2-7; tentatively, D is TRBD2 (5 bases). The CDR3 covers 13 residues. V was shortened by 5 bases and J by 2 bases, with 10 bases between the two germline ends. In germline, CDR1 is MNHEY, CDR2 SVGEGT.

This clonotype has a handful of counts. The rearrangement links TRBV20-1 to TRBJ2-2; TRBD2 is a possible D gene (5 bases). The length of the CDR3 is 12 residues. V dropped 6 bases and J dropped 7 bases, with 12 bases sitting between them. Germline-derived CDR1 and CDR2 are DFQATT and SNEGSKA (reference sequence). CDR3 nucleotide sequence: TGCAGTGCGGAAAAAGGGAGCGGGGAGCTGTTTTTT. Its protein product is CSAEKGSGELFF.

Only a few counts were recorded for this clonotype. Here the CDR3 reads CASRGAQPGQTNTGELFF. The CDR3 DNA reads as TGTGCCAGCAGAGGGGCCCAACCGGGACAGACGAACACCGGGGAGCTGTTTTTT. The V and J genes are TRBV11-2 and TRBJ2-2, with 7 positions matching TRBD1. The J segment lost 0 bases and the V segment lost 6 bases, leaving 13 bases of the junction unmatched. The germline gives CDR1 SGHAT, CDR2 FQNNGV. This CDR3 comprises 18 residues.

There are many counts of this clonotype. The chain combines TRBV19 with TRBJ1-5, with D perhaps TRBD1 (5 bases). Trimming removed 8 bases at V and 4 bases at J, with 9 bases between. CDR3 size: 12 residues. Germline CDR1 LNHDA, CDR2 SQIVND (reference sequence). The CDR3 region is CASVGGNQPQHF. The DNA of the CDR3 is TGTGCCAGTGTGGGGGGAAATCAGCCCCAGCATTTT.

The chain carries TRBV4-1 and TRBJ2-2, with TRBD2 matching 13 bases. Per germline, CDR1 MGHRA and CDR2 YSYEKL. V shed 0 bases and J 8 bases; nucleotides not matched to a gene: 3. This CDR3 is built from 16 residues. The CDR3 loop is CASSQEGLAGKGELFF. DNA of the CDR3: TGCGCCAGCAGCCAAGAGGGACTAGCGGGGAAAGGGGAGCTGTTTTTT.

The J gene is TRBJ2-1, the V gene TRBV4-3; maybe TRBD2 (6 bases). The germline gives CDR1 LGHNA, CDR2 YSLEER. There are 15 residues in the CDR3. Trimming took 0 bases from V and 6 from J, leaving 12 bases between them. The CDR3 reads CASSQDAGFPNEQFF. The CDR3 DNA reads TGCGCCAGCAGCCAAGATGCGGGATTCCCCAATGAGCAGTTCTTC.

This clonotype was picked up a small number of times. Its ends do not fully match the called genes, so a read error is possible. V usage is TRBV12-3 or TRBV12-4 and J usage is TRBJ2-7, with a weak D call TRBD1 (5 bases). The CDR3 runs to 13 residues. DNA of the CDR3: TGTGCCTGCAGTAGACAGCTTACCTACGAGCAGTACTTC. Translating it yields CACSRQLTYEQYF.

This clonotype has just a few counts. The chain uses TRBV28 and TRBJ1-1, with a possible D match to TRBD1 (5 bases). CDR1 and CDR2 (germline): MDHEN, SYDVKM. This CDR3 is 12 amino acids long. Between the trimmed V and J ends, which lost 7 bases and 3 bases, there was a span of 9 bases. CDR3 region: CASTLGDTEAFF. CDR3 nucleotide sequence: TGTGCCAGCACCTTGGGGGACACTGAAGCTTTCTTT.